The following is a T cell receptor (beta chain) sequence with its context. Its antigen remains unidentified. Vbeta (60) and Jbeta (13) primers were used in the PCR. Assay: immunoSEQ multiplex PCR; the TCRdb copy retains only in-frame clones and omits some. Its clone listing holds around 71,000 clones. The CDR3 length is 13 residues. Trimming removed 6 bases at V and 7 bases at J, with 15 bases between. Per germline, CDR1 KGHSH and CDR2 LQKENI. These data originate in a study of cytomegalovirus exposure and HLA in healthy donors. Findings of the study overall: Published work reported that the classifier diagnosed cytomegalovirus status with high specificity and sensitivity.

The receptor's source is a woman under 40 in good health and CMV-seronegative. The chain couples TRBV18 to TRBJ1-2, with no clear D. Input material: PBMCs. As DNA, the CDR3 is TGTGCCAGCTCCCAAGATACTATTCGTGGCTACACCTTC. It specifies CASSQDTIRGYTF.